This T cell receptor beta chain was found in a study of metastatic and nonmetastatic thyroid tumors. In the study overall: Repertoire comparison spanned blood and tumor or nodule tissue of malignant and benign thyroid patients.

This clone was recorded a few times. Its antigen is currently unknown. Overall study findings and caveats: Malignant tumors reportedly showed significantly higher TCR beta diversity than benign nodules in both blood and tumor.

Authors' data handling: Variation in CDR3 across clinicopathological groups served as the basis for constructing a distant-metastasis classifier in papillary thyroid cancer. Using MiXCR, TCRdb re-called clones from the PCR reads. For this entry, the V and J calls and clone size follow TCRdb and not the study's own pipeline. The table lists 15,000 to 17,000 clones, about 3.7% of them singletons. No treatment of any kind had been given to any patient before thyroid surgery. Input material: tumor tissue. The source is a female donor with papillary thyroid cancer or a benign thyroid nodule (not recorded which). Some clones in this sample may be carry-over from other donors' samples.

CDR3 residues: CASSAIGSNEQFF. The CDR3 DNA reads as TGTGCCAGTAGTGCAATTGGTAGTAATGAGCAGTTCTTC. This chain joins TRBV19 and TRBJ2-1; D is unclear. The ends were cut back, 5 bases at V and 7 bases at J, with 12 bases in the middle. Germline CDR1 is LNHDA and CDR2 is SQIVND (reference sequence). The CDR3 has 13 residues.